The present T cell receptor beta chain was sequenced within a study of T cells in Graves' hyperthyroidism and ophthalmopathy. Each patient was aged 18 to 65 and had newly diagnosed hyperthyroidism of under 2 months' duration. PBMCs were obtained from over 8.5 ml fresh peripheral blood. This CDR3 region has 13 residues. V was pared by 3 bases and J by 2 bases, with 8 bases between. Germline V gives CDR1 MDHEN, CDR2 SYDVKM. In the case of this clonotype: Its antigen is not identified.

Amplified TCR beta CDR3 regions derived from RNA transcripts. During a first-round RT-PCR of the TCR CDR3, the HTBI primer set was used. TCRdb re-derived calls from the multiplex PCR reads in MiXCR, one entry per CDR3 protein. The data contain under 350,000 distinct CDR3 sequences, about 25% of them singletons. Whole-study findings and limits: The model foresaw ophthalmopathy a median roughly 6.5 months prior to onset.

The chain joins TRBV28 to TRBJ2-7, with no clear D. Input material: blood. This clonotype was sampled from a man between 40 and 49 years old with Graves' hyperthyroidism that later progressed to Graves' ophthalmopathy. In DNA form, the CDR3 reads TGTGCCAGCAGTTTGTGGCAGACCTACGAGCAGTACTTC. It codes for CASSLWQTYEQYF.